This T cell receptor beta chain was sequenced for a study of CD8 T cells in Susac syndrome (dated 2019 in TCRdb). Regarding the research as a whole: Whether CD8+ T cell activation and differentiation in Susac syndrome was antigen driven was tested using repertoire sequencing. Clonality of the CD8+ T cell repertoire was compared between more than 10 healthy donors, about 14 Susac syndrome patients and 15 multiple sclerosis patients. The paper's findings and limits, for the study overall: The study acknowledged that relatively few individuals were included in the TCR sequencing and HLA analysis.

Note on this clonotype: The antigen it binds to is not known. Relative to the germline gene, one junction end is altered; a read error may explain this.

RNA was extracted using the RNeasy kit, and roughly 0.5 to 1 microgram was reverse transcribed with random hexamers. TCR beta CDR3 regions were amplified with the immunoSEQ multiplex PCR assay covering 54 Vbeta and 13 Jbeta segments. To correct PCR amplification bias, a synthetic template baseline was used for both primer optimization and computational correction. The authors' pipeline ran thus. Reads were assigned to V, D and J genes according to IMGT and analyzed in immunoSEQ Analyzer, with only productive sequences retained. Clonality was computed as one minus Shannon entropy normalized by log2 of the number of productive unique sequences. For each patient and control, public and private clones were evaluated among the 100 most prevalent clones. Susac-specific clones were defined as absent from healthy and MS cohorts, some 1,000 published viral clones and other ImmuneACCESS disease sequences. TCRdb took the public reads, trimmed them with fastp at Q25, ran MiXCR for clone calling and kept in-frame beta chains. Rows merge per CDR3 protein into single entries with the most common DNA and genes. Clone size and V and J calls follow TCRdb, not the original study. The sample table shows hundreds of thousands of distinct CDR3 sequences, and about 88% are seen once. The ten largest clones take up 0.11% of the sample.

Peripheral blood CD8+ and CD4+ T cells from healthy donors, Susac syndrome patients and multiple sclerosis patients were profiled using high-throughput TCR beta sequencing. Treatment-naive patients with stable or active relapsing-remitting disease fulfilling revised McDonald criteria were used as multiple sclerosis controls. Bulk CD8+ and CD4+ T cells were purified by magnetic negative isolation, whereas CD8+ TEMRA cells were enriched by FACS. Blood was collected in EDTA tubes and processed within 24 hours, with PBMCs isolated through density gradient centrifugation. PBMCs intended for TCR sequencing were cryopreserved in liquid nitrogen and were subsequently thawed in a 37 degrees C water bath. A purity of at least 90% was achieved for sorted or isolated CD4+, CD8+ and CD8+ TEMRA cells. The sequencing input was CD8+ T cells from PBMCs. This clonotype originated in a human donor with multiple sclerosis.

CDR3 region: CASSDHWETSGNF. The nucleotide sequence is TGTGCCAGCAGCGACCACTGGGAAACGTCAGGGAACTTC. This chain is built from TRBV25-1 and TRBJ2-5; 5 matching bases give a weak D call of TRBD1. From its cysteine to its phenylalanine, the CDR3 spans 13 amino acids. Only the CDR3 DNA stays, 39 bases, in frame from base 1. Reading the germline V gene gives CDR1 MGHDK and CDR2 SYGVNS. Full variable domain (CDR3 extended with the reference TRBV25-1 and TRBJ2-5 proteins): EADIYQTPRYLVIGTGKKITLECSQTMGHDKMYWYQQDPGMELHLIHYSYGVNSTEKGDLSSESTVSRIRTEHFPLTLESARPSHTSQYLCASSDHWETSGNFGPGTRLLVL.